The 21 T cell receptor beta chains listed next were all sequenced from one sample in a study of OX40 agonist ivuxolimab in advanced cancers. Method: immunoSEQ multiplex PCR; TCRdb's copy keeps in-frame clones and lacks some. The sample yields some 74,000 clones, roughly 90% seen once. Sample: CD4+ or CD8+ T cells sorted from blood, taken in a trial of the OX40 agonist ivuxolimab. The receptor set was obtained from an adult with an advanced solid tumor such as melanoma, head and neck, liver or kidney cancer.

This chain links TRBV6-1 with TRBJ2-3, with D possibly being TRBD1 (6 bases). Germline lookup yields CDR1 MNHNS and CDR2 SASEGT. V lost 2 bases and J lost 1, with 10 bases in between. The CDR3 has 15 residues. CDR3 amino acids: CASSERPGGTDTQYF. DNA of the CDR3: TGTGCCAGCAGTGAAAGGCCAGGGGGCACAGATACGCAGTATTTT.

In its sample, this clone was seen once. The CDR3 loop reads CASSRDYGDTQYF. In nucleotides, the CDR3 is TGTGCCAGCAGTCGGGACTATGGAGATACGCAGTATTTT. The genes are TRBV25-1 and TRBJ2-3, with 7 bases aligning to TRBD2. The germline V gene has CDR1 MGHDK and CDR2 SYGVNS. The CDR3 spans 13 residues. V shed 5 bases and J 5 bases; nucleotides not matched to a gene: 4.

This clone has just a few counts. The chain joins TRBV6-1 to TRBJ1-1; TRBD1 is a possible D gene (5 bases). Trimming took off 5 bases at V and 10 bases at J, with 23 bases between the two ends. The CDR3 covers 15 residues. The germline gives CDR1 MNHNS, CDR2 SASEGT. The CDR3 loop is CASSKPTVPHYGAFF. The CDR3 nucleotides read TGTGCCAGCAGTAAGCCGACAGTCCCCCACTACGGAGCTTTCTTT.

The CDR3 is CASSYRGTTSGNTIYF. In DNA form, the CDR3 reads TGTGCCAGCAGCTACCGCGGGACAACGAGTGGAAACACCATATATTTT. The chain employs TRBV28 and TRBJ1-3; D is perhaps TRBD1 (6 bases). V lost 6 bases and J lost 3, with 18 bases in between. This CDR3 is built from 16 residues. The germline gives CDR1 MDHEN, CDR2 SYDVKM.

This chain links TRBV18 with TRBJ1-3; D remains unclear. Germline V gene data show CDR1 as KGHSH and CDR2 as LQKENI. The CDR3 is 16 residues long. The V end lost 0 bases, the J end lost 5 bases, and 14 bases lay between the germline ends. The CDR3 here is CASSPPFPVLRNTIYF. Written as DNA, the CDR3 is TGTGCCAGCTCACCACCGTTTCCGGTATTAAGAAACACCATATATTTT.

The V call is TRBV28, the J call TRBJ2-7; the match to TRBD1 covers 7 bases. The CDR3 covers 18 residues. V lost 5 bases to trimming and J lost 0 bases; unmatched junction nucleotides: 16. Germline loops: CDR1 MDHEN, CDR2 SYDVKM. In nucleotides, the CDR3 is TGTGCCAGCAGTGGTTTTGGCAGGGGGTCGGCCAGCTCCTACGAGCAGTACTTC. It specifies CASSGFGRGSASSYEQYF.

The chain couples TRBV7-2 to TRBJ2-7; 7 nucleotides agree with TRBD1. CDR1 is SGHTA, CDR2 FQGNSA, per germline. The CDR3 totals 15 residues. The trim removed 1 base at V and 2 bases at J, leaving 5 bases unmatched. Written as DNA, the CDR3 is TGTGCCAGCAGCTTAGGGACAGGTTACCCCTACGAGCAGTACTTC. Residues: CASSLGTGYPYEQYF. Based on the CDR3 plus reference TRBV7-2 and TRBJ2-7, the full variable domain is GAGVSQSPSNKVTEKGKDVELRCDPISGHTALYWYRQSLGQGLEFLIYFQGNSAPDKSGLPSDRFSAERTGGSVSTLTIQRTQQEDSAVYLCASSLGTGYPYEQYFGPGTRLTVT.

The chain uses TRBV28 and TRBJ2-1; D call uncertain. Germline CDR1 and CDR2: MDHEN and SYDVKM. This CDR3 region has 16 residues. V was pared by 1 base and J by 0 bases, with 10 bases between. The CDR3 nucleotides are TGTGCCAGCAGTTTATCACGGTTCAGCTCCTACAATGAGCAGTTCTTC. Residues: CASSLSRFSSYNEQFF.

The chain is built from TRBV28 and TRBJ2-7; 10 bases match TRBD1. The CDR3 loop spans 15 amino acids. CDR1 and CDR2 (germline): MDHEN, SYDVKM. The J segment lost 0 bases and the V segment lost 4 bases, leaving 3 bases of the junction unmatched. CDR3 sequence (DNA): TGTGCCAGCAGTTCCCGGACAGGGGGCTCCTACGAGCAGTACTTC. This encodes CASSSRTGGSYEQYF.

The genes are TRBV7-9 and TRBJ2-2, with 7 bases fitting TRBD1. This CDR3 has 17 amino acids. Germline-derived CDR1 and CDR2 are SEHNR and FQNEAQ (reference sequence). Losses at the gene ends were 6 bases for V and 0 bases for J; bases not matched to a gene: 10. Written as DNA, the CDR3 is TGTGCCAGCAGGCCTGGACAGGCCCCCGCGAACACCGGGGAGCTGTTTTTT. Translating it yields CASRPGQAPANTGELFF.

The rearrangement uses TRBV15 and TRBJ1-5, with 9 bases aligning to TRBD1. CDR1 LNHNV and CDR2 YYDKDF come from the germline V gene (reference sequence). The ends lost 3 bases at V and 1 base at J; junction bases unmatched: 1. The CDR3 is made up of 15 amino acids. The CDR3 sequence is CATSRGTGSNQPQHF. CDR3 coding DNA: TGTGCCACCAGCAGGGGGACAGGGAGCAATCAGCCCCAGCATTTT.

For the CDR3, the DNA is TGCGCCAGCCTTCCCGAACAGGGGAAGCATTTT. It encodes CASLPEQGKHF. V is TRBV10-2 and J is TRBJ1-5; TRBD1 matches 7 bases. CDR1 is WSHSY, CDR2 SAAADI, per germline. The V segment lost 8 bases and the J segment 14 bases; nucleotides outside the gene matches: 9. CDR3 length: 11 amino acids.

This chain uses TRBV18 with TRBJ2-5; D gene unclear. The CDR3 sequence is 11 residues long. The ends were cut back, 8 bases at V and 1 base at J, with 5 bases in the middle. The germline gives CDR1 KGHSH, CDR2 LQKENI. The chain's CDR3 is CASPRQETQYF. The CDR3, as DNA: TGTGCCAGCCCACGCCAAGAGACCCAGTACTTC.

The chain uses TRBV2 and TRBJ1-2, with TRBD1 matching 10 bases. This CDR3 has 13 residues. J was trimmed by 8 bases and V by 6 bases; bases with no gene match: 6. Germline V gene sequence: CDR1 SNHLY, CDR2 FYNNEI. CDR3 protein: CASRTGGSGGYTF. The CDR3 nucleotides read TGTGCCAGCAGGACAGGGGGCAGCGGAGGCTACACCTTC.

The CDR3 DNA reads as TGTGCCAGCACCGAATTAGCGGGAGCCACCGGGGAGCTGTTTTTT. The encoded protein is CASTELAGATGELFF. The chain couples TRBV5-4 to TRBJ2-2, with 9 bases aligning to TRBD2. The V and J ends lost 6 bases and 4 bases, in that order; junction bases with no gene match: 7. From germline, CDR1 is SGHNT and CDR2 YYREEE (reference sequence). The CDR3 covers 15 residues. The variable domain in full, with the rest retrieved from reference TRBV5-4 and TRBJ2-2, is ETGVTQSPTHLIKTRGQQVTLRCSSQSGHNTVSWYQQALGQGPQFIFQYYREEENGRGNFPPRFSGLQFPNYSSELNVNALELDDSALYLCASTELAGATGELFFGEGSRLTVL.

V usage is TRBV11-2 and J usage is TRBJ2-4, with 7 positions matching TRBD2. Germline loops: CDR1 SGHAT, CDR2 FQNNGV. The CDR3 is made up of 15 amino acids. V trimming: 6 bases; J trimming: 0 bases; junction bases outside the gene matches: 5. The CDR3 bases are TGTGCCAGCAGTCCTGTAGCGGGAGCCAAAAACATTCAGTACTTC. Translated: CASSPVAGAKNIQYF.

V and J are TRBV5-1 and TRBJ2-5, with D unresolved. The CDR3 contains 13 residues. In germline, CDR1 is SGHRS, CDR2 YFSETQ. V gave up 4 bases and J gave up 1 base, with 8 bases separating them. CDR3 nucleotide sequence: TGCGCCAGCAGCGTACTTTCCCAAGAGACCCAGTACTTC. Protein: CASSVLSQETQYF.

The chain carries TRBV6-6 and TRBJ2-7; 7 nucleotides align to TRBD1. With 3 bases clipped from V and 4 bases from J, the junction kept 12 bases outside the gene matches. Germline assignment: CDR1 MNHNY and CDR2 SVGAGI (reference sequence). This CDR3 has 16 residues. This CDR3 reads CASSYRDSRSGYEQYF. The CDR3, as DNA: TGTGCCAGCAGTTATCGGGACAGTCGATCGGGATACGAGCAGTACTTC.

V is TRBV19 and J is TRBJ2-4, with 11 bases matching TRBD1. This CDR3 contains 14 residues. The V gene's germline CDR1 is LNHDA and CDR2 SQIVND (reference sequence). Trimming cost V 5 bases and J 9 bases; bases outside gene matches: 6. CDR3 residues: CASSSGQGARIQYF. DNA of the CDR3: TGTGCCAGTAGTTCTGGACAGGGGGCCCGCATTCAGTACTTC.

J is TRBJ2-2 and V is TRBV5-4; a weak D match, TRBD2 (6 bases). The CDR3 extends over 16 amino acids. Germline V gene sequence: CDR1 SGHNT, CDR2 YYREEE (reference sequence). Trimming pared 0 bases from V and 0 bases from J, leaving 9 bases between. DNA for the CDR3: TGTGCCAGCAGCTTGGATCCGGGAGCGAACACCGGGGAGCTGTTTTTT. This gives the protein CASSLDPGANTGELFF.

V is TRBV9 and J is TRBJ2-1; D uncertain. V was cut by 0 bases and J by 9 bases, with 13 bases left in between. Per the germline V gene, CDR1 is SGDLS and CDR2 is YYNGEE. This CDR3 contains 14 residues. CDR3 loop: CASSVAGVLGEQFF. The DNA of the CDR3 is TGTGCCAGCAGCGTAGCTGGGGTCCTCGGTGAGCAGTTCTTC. Full variable domain (missing parts from reference TRBV9 and TRBJ2-1): DSGVTQTPKHLITATGQRVTLRCSPRSGDLSVYWYQQSLDQGLQFLIQYYNGEERAKGNILERFSAQQFPDLHSELNLSSLELGDSALYFCASSVAGVLGEQFFGPGTRLTVL.